This TCR beta chain was identified in a study of T cells after posttransplantation cyclophosphamide. Cells defined as naive were viable CD3+CD4+ or CD3+CD8+ and CCR7+CD45RA+CD45RO-CD95-CD27+CD28+. Sequencing was performed with immunoSEQ multiplex PCR; in TCRdb, only in-frame clones are kept and a portion is missing. This table has about 32,000 clones, approximately 90% appearing once. The V end was cut by 5 bases, the J end by 6 bases, with 11 bases between. The CDR3 runs 12 residues. Germline V gene lookup returns CDR1 SGHTA and CDR2 FQGNSA. The rearrangement joins TRBV7-2 to TRBJ2-7; TRBD1 might be the D (5 bases). The sequence was collected from a woman in her sixties or seventies in good health, CMV-negative, and a related stem cell transplant donor. The sequenced sample consisted of naive CD4+ T cells sorted from PBMCs. CDR3 coding DNA: TGTGCCAGCAGCACGCAGGGTTTCGAGCAGTACTTC. It yields the protein CASSTQGFEQYF.